Sequencing of this T cell receptor beta chain was carried out in a study of blood T cell repertoires in COVID-19. About the research overall: From the United States, Italy and Spain came samples of acute and convalescent COVID-19.

Repertoires were generated with immunoSEQ multiplex PCR, while TCRdb's copy carries only in-frame clones and drops some. The top ten hold around 4.3% of the sample, which has fewer than 85,000 clones, 82% seen once. V gave up 3 bases and J gave up 1 base, with 24 bases separating them. The CDR3 contains 19 residues. Looked up from germline, CDR1 is ENHRY and CDR2 is SYGVKD. This clonotype originated in an older woman with acute or convalescent COVID-19. The specimen was peripheral blood. The V gene is TRBV10-3, the J gene TRBJ1-1, with D hard to call. DNA for the CDR3: TGTGCCATCAGTGAATATGAATTTGGGAGGATGGTGGGGAACACTGAAGCTTTCTTT. The encoded protein is CAISEYEFGRMVGNTEAFF.